The 23 T cell receptor beta chains listed next were all sequenced from one sample in a study of OX40 agonist ivuxolimab in advanced cancers. TCRdb's copy holds only in-frame clones and misses some; the assay was immunoSEQ multiplex PCR. The table shows 35,000 to 40,000 clones, with about 88% occurring only once. Sequencing was performed on CD4+ or CD8+ T cells sorted from blood, taken in a trial of the OX40 agonist ivuxolimab. The receptors were gathered from an adult with an advanced solid tumor such as melanoma, head and neck, liver or kidney cancer.

This clone was found once. The junction shows a germline mismatch at one end, possibly a read error. The V and J genes are TRBV4-1 and TRBJ1-2; D perhaps matches TRBD1 (6 bases). CDR1 is MGHRA and CDR2 is YSYEKL in the germline V gene. There are 16 residues in the CDR3. In DNA, the CDR3 is TGCGCCAGCAGCCAAGAAAGTGGGGGCGAAGACTACGGCTACACCTTC. This sequence encodes CASSQESGGEDYGYTF.

The chain has TRBV7-9 and TRBJ2-1; 8 bases match TRBD2. The germline CDR1 and CDR2 sequences are SEHNR and FQNEAQ (reference sequence). V trimming: 1 base; J trimming: 10 bases; junction bases outside the gene matches: 3. This CDR3 region has 13 residues. CDR3 sequence: CASSLGSSGEQFF. The CDR3 DNA is TGTGCCAGCAGCTTAGGGTCTAGCGGGGAGCAGTTCTTC. The full variable domain, completed using reference TRBV7-9 and TRBJ2-1, is DTGVSQNPRHKITKRGQNVTFRCDPISEHNRLYWYRQTLGQGPEFLTYFQNEAQLEKSRLLSDRFSAERPKGSFSTLEIQRTEQGDSAMYLCASSLGSSGEQFFGPGTRLTVL.

The chain is built from TRBV9 and TRBJ2-5, with a tentative D call TRBD2 (6 bases). CDR3 length: 15 amino acids. Trimming cost V 3 bases and J 3 bases, with 15 bases left between them. Germline loops: CDR1 SGDLS, CDR2 YYNGEE. This chain's CDR3 is CASSGTGRTEETQYF. In nucleotides, the CDR3 is TGTGCCAGCAGCGGGACCGGGAGAACTGAAGAGACCCAGTACTTC. Combining the CDR3 with reference TRBV9 and TRBJ2-5 gives the whole variable domain DSGVTQTPKHLITATGQRVTLRCSPRSGDLSVYWYQQSLDQGLQFLIQYYNGEERAKGNILERFSAQQFPDLHSELNLSSLELGDSALYFCASSGTGRTEETQYFGPGTRLLVL.

This rearrangement joins TRBV10-2 to TRBJ1-4, with D unresolved. CDR3 length: 14 residues. V was trimmed by 8 bases and J by 0 bases, leaving 10 bases between them. Per the germline V gene, CDR1 is WSHSY and CDR2 is SAAADI. The CDR3 region has the DNA TGCGCCAGCGGTATCGGAGCAACTAATGAAAAACTGTTTTTT. Encoded protein: CASGIGATNEKLFF.

The chain is built from TRBV2 and TRBJ2-1; D is unresolved. CDR1 is SNHLY and CDR2 is FYNNEI in the germline V gene. V was cut by 4 bases and J by 0 bases, with 7 bases left in between. The length of the CDR3 is 14 residues. This chain's CDR3 is CASSAASSYNEQFF. The CDR3 coding sequence is TGTGCCAGCAGTGCAGCGAGCTCCTACAATGAGCAGTTCTTC.

The genes are TRBV15 and TRBJ1-4; TRBD1 might be the D (5 bases). The CDR3 totals 16 residues. Looked up from germline, CDR1 is LNHNV and CDR2 is YYDKDF (reference sequence). V shed 0 bases and J shed 6 bases, with 14 bases lying between them. Here the CDR3 reads CATSRDAGGLDEKLFF. CDR3 nucleotide sequence: TGTGCCACCAGCAGAGATGCGGGGGGACTGGATGAAAAACTGTTTTTT. Supplemented by reference TRBV15 and TRBJ1-4, the full variable domain reads DAMVIQNPRYQVTQFGKPVTLSCSQTLNHNVMYWYQQKSSQAPKLLFHYYDKDFNNEADTPDNFQSRRPNTSFCFLDIRSPGLGDTAMYLCATSRDAGGLDEKLFFGSGTQLSVL.

The chain joins TRBV27 to TRBJ1-2, with 10 bases identical to TRBD1. Per germline, CDR1 MNHEY and CDR2 SMNVEV (reference sequence). V lost 5 bases, J lost 6 bases, and 6 bases stayed unmatched. The CDR3 is 14 amino acids. This chain's CDR3 is CASSPLGTGDGYTF. CDR3 sequence (DNA): TGTGCCAGCAGTCCCCTCGGGACAGGGGATGGCTACACCTTC.

J is TRBJ2-5 and V is TRBV7-9; 7 bases map to TRBD1. The germline V gene has CDR1 SEHNR and CDR2 FQNEAQ (reference sequence). This CDR3 region has 18 residues. The V gene end was trimmed by 3 bases and the J gene end by 2 bases; junction bases not matched to a gene: 15. The CDR3 spells CASSFWGPRDSGQETQYF. The CDR3 DNA follows: TGTGCCAGCAGCTTTTGGGGGCCCCGGGACAGTGGTCAAGAGACCCAGTACTTC. Together with reference TRBV7-9 and TRBJ2-5, the CDR3 gives the full variable domain: DTGVSQNPRHKITKRGQNVTFRCDPISEHNRLYWYRQTLGQGPEFLTYFQNEAQLEKSRLLSDRFSAERPKGSFSTLEIQRTEQGDSAMYLCASSFWGPRDSGQETQYFGPGTRLLVL.

V gene TRBV7-9 combines with J gene TRBJ2-3; 16 bases fit TRBD2. After removal of 4 bases from V and 5 bases from J, the junction contained 3 bases not matched to a gene. Germline loops: CDR1 SEHNR, CDR2 FQNEAQ (reference sequence). The CDR3 has 16 amino acids. The CDR3 is CASSSGLAGGQDTQYF. DNA of the CDR3: TGTGCCAGCAGCTCGGGACTAGCGGGGGGGCAAGATACGCAGTATTTT.

The table lists this clone with a count of one. The rearrangement uses TRBV4-3 and TRBJ2-1; D remains unclear. The CDR3 extends over 13 amino acids. Trimming took 0 bases from V and 10 from J, leaving 10 bases between them. Germline V gives CDR1 LGHNA, CDR2 YSLEER. Written as DNA, the CDR3 is TGCGCCAGCAGCCAAGATCCCAGACCGGAGCAGTTCTTC. It codes for CASSQDPRPEQFF.

V gene TRBV28 combines with J gene TRBJ2-5; a weak D match, TRBD2 (6 bases). Gene TRBJ2-7 matches the end of the DNA better, so the J call may be wrong. There are 15 residues in the CDR3. Germline V lookup: CDR1 MDHEN, CDR2 SYDVKM. CDR3 residues: CASSYTGTGIYEQYF. CDR3 bases: TGTGCCAGCAGTTATACCGGGACTGGTATTTACGAGCAGTACTTC.

V usage is TRBV7-9 and J usage is TRBJ2-1; TRBD1 or TRBD2 may be the D gene (5 bases each). V lost 5 bases, J lost 8 bases, and 19 bases lay in between. Looked up from germline, CDR1 is SEHNR and CDR2 is FQNEAQ (reference sequence). The CDR3 covers 15 residues. The CDR3 reads CASSPARGPLDEQFF. The CDR3 nucleotides read TGTGCCAGCAGCCCCGCTCGGGGCCCTCTTGATGAGCAGTTCTTC.

The chain links TRBV9 to TRBJ2-1; D is unresolved. The CDR3 is 12 amino acids. V lost 5 bases, J lost 9 bases, and 12 bases lay in between. Per the germline V gene, CDR1 is SGDLS and CDR2 is YYNGEE. The CDR3 bases are TGTGCCAGCAGGGCCCCCTTCAGTGAGCAGTTCTTC. It encodes CASRAPFSEQFF. Looking up the rest from reference TRBV9 and TRBJ2-1 gives the full variable domain: DSGVTQTPKHLITATGQRVTLRCSPRSGDLSVYWYQQSLDQGLQFLIQYYNGEERAKGNILERFSAQQFPDLHSELNLSSLELGDSALYFCASRAPFSEQFFGPGTRLTVL.

This clone has more than one count but fewer than ten. The chain uses TRBV23-1 and TRBJ2-1, with 7 positions matching TRBD2. TRBV23-1 is an ORF; its function is uncertain. This CDR3 region has 13 residues. The V and J ends lost 3 bases and 6 bases, in that order; junction bases with no gene match: 2. The CDR3 reads CASSQGGSNEQFF. The CDR3 DNA reads TGCGCCAGCAGTCAGGGCGGGAGCAATGAGCAGTTCTTC.

Concerning this clone: Other DNA sequences in this specimen translate into the identical CDR3. This sequence joins TRBV2 and TRBJ1-6; D unresolved. The V and J ends lost 6 bases and 7 bases respectively, with 13 bases between them. This CDR3 has 14 amino acids. Germline loops: CDR1 SNHLY, CDR2 FYNNEI. CDR3 in amino acids: CASSLGEGNSPLHF. The CDR3 nucleotides read TGTGCCAGCAGCCTCGGGGAGGGAAATTCACCCCTCCACTTT.

This chain joins TRBV10-3 and TRBJ2-7; maybe TRBD1 (5 bases). The germline gives CDR1 ENHRY, CDR2 SYGVKD. V lost 2 bases and J 2 bases, leaving 13 bases between the germline ends. This CDR3 is 15 amino acids long. CDR3 bases: TGTGCCATCAGTGAGGCTCAGGGAAGAACCTACGAGCAGTACTTC. This codes for CAISEAQGRTYEQYF.

The chain uses TRBV7-9 and TRBJ1-2; TRBD1 matches at 8 bases. This CDR3 spans 15 amino acids. Trimming cost V 1 base and J 6 bases; bases outside gene matches: 7. The germline V gene has CDR1 SEHNR and CDR2 FQNEAQ (reference sequence). CDR3 loop: CASSLVSWTGHGYTF. Here the CDR3 DNA reads TGTGCCAGCAGCTTAGTATCTTGGACAGGGCATGGCTACACCTTC.

V and J are TRBV6-5 and TRBJ1-2; no firm D call. Germline V gives CDR1 MNHEY, CDR2 SVGAGI. V lost 0 bases and J 3 bases, leaving 8 bases between the germline ends. The CDR3 is made up of 14 amino acids. In nucleotides, the CDR3 is TGTGCCAGCAGTTACTCCCAGTCCGACTATGGCTACACCTTC. Its protein is CASSYSQSDYGYTF.

The gene calls are TRBV5-4 and TRBJ2-1, with TRBD1 matching over 7 bases. With 0 bases clipped from V and 1 base from J, the junction kept 7 bases outside the gene matches. This CDR3 is built from 17 residues. Germline V lookup: CDR1 SGHNT, CDR2 YYREEE (reference sequence). CDR3 region: CASSLVNTGASYNEQFF. As DNA, the CDR3 is TGTGCCAGCAGCTTGGTGAATACAGGGGCTTCCTACAATGAGCAGTTCTTC.

At least ten counts were recorded for this clone. V gene TRBV11-2 combines with J gene TRBJ2-7; D is uncertain. The CDR3 is made up of 11 amino acids. Per germline, CDR1 SGHAT and CDR2 FQNNGV. Trimming left V 8 bases short and J 2 bases short, with 7 bases between. This CDR3 reads CASGFPYEQYF. The DNA for the CDR3 is TGTGCCAGCGGATTTCCCTACGAGCAGTACTTC.

The V call is TRBV15, the J call TRBJ1-2, with TRBD1 identical over 9 bases. The CDR3 has 13 residues. The V gene's germline CDR1 is LNHNV and CDR2 YYDKDF (reference sequence). The trim removed 5 bases at V and 11 bases at J, leaving 9 bases unmatched. Here the CDR3 DNA reads TGTGCCACCAGCGGGAGAGGGACAGGGTGGTACACCTTC. It codes for CATSGRGTGWYTF.

V is TRBV6-6 and J is TRBJ1-2; unclear D gene. CDR3 length: 13 amino acids. Trimming took 4 bases from V and 7 from J, leaving 13 bases between them. CDR1 is MNHNY and CDR2 is SVGAGI in the germline V gene (reference sequence). This chain's CDR3 is CASSSTLRGGYTF. The CDR3 nucleotides are TGTGCCAGCAGTTCGACCCTACGAGGTGGCTACACCTTC.

The chain couples TRBV7-6 to TRBJ2-2; D is ambiguous. Germline assignment: CDR1 SGHVS and CDR2 FNYEAQ. The CDR3 is made up of 12 amino acids. Trimming cost V 3 bases and J 6 bases, with 5 bases left between them. In DNA form, the CDR3 reads TGTGCCAGCAGCTTTCCCGCCGGGGAGCTGTTTTTT. Its protein is CASSFPAGELFF.